Sequencing of this T cell receptor (beta chain) was carried out in a study of T cell repertoires in cytomegalovirus infection. Study findings and constraints: Identification of carriers of CMV plus the relevant HLA was performed using cumulative public TCR beta family frequency.

The germline CDR1 and CDR2 sequences are SGHTA and FQGNSA. This CDR3 region has 14 residues. With 7 bases removed from V and 0 bases from J, the gap between germline ends came to 11 bases. This clonotype appeared many times. Antigen unknown. Each CDR3 protein gets one entry after TCRdb re-called the reads with MiXCR. Of around 300,000 distinct CDR3 sequences in the sample, 20% to 25% were seen once. This sequence was found in a human donor in good health (CMV status not recorded). Some clones in this sample may be carry-over from other donors' samples. The sample in question was cultured PBMCs, obtained from culture after CMV antigen stimulation. V is TRBV7-2 and J is TRBJ2-3, with D possibly matching TRBD2 (6 bases). Here the CDR3 DNA reads TGTGCCAGCACTAGCGCTTCTAGCACAGATACGCAGTATTTT. It codes for CASTSASSTDTQYF.